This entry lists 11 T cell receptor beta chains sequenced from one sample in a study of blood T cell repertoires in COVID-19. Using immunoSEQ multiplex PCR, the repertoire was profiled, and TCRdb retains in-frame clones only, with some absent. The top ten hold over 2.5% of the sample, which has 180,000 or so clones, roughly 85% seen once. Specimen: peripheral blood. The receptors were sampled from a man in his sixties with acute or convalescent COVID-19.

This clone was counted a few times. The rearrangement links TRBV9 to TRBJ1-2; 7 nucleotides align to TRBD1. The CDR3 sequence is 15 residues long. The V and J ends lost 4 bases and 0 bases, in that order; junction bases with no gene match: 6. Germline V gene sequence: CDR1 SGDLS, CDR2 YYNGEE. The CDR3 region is CASSPDRLTNYGYTF. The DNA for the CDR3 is TGTGCCAGCAGCCCGGACAGGTTGACTAACTATGGCTACACCTTC.

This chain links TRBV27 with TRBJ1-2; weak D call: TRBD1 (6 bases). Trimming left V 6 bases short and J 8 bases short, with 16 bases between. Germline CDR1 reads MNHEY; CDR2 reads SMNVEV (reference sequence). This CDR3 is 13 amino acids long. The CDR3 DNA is TGTGCCAGCAGCCGGGACACCTACGGAGGCTACACCTTC. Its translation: CASSRDTYGGYTF.

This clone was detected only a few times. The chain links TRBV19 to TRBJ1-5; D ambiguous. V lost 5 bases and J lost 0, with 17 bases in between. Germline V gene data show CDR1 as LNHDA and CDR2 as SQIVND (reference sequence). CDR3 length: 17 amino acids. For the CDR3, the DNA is TGTGCCAGTAGTCACCCACAGCGGGGATATAGCAATCAGCCCCAGCATTTT. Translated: CASSHPQRGYSNQPQHF.

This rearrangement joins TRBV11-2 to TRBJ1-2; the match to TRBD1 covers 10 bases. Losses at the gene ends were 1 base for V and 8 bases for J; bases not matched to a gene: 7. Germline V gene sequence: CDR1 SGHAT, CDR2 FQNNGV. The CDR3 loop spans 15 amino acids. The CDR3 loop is CASSLGPGQGSGYTF. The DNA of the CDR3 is TGTGCCAGCAGCTTAGGTCCGGGACAGGGGAGCGGCTACACCTTC.

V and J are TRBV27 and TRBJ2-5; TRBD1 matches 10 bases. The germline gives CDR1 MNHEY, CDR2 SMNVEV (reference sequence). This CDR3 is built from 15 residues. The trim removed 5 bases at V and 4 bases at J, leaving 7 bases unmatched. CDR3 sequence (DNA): TGTGCCAGCAGTACCAGGGACAGGGGAACAGAGACCCAGTACTTC. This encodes CASSTRDRGTETQYF.

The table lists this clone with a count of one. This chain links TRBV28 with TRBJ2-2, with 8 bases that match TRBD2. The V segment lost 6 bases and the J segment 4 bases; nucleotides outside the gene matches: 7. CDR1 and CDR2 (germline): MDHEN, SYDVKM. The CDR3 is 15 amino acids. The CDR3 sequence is CASRTGTRGTGELFF. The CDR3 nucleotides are TGTGCCAGCAGAACCGGGACTAGGGGCACCGGGGAGCTGTTTTTT.

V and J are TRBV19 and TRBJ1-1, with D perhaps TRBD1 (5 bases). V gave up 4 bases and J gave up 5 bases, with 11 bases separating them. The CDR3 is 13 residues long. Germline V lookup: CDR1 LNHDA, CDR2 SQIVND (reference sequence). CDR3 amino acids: CASSNGGRTEAFF. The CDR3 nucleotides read TGTGCCAGTAGTAACGGGGGAAGGACTGAAGCTTTCTTT.

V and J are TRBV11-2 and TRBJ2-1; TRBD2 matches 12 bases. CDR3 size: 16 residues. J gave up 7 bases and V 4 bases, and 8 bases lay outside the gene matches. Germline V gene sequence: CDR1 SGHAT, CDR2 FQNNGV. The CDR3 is CASSSRLAGEGNEQFF. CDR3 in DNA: TGTGCCAGCAGCTCCCGACTAGCGGGAGAGGGAAATGAGCAGTTCTTC.

CDR3: CASSLAGGGLLYF. The CDR3 coding sequence is TGTGCCAGCAGCTTAGCTGGTGGGGGACTTCTGTACTTC. The chain employs TRBV7-9 and TRBJ2-7, with D maybe TRBD2 (6 bases). Trimming removed 0 bases from V and 12 bases from J, with 15 bases in between. Germline CDR1 reads SEHNR; CDR2 reads FQNEAQ (reference sequence). This CDR3 contains 13 residues.

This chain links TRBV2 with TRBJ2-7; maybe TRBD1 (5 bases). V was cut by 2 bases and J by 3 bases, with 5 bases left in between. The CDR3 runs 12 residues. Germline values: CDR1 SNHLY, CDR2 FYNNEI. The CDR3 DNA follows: TGTGCCAGCAGTGAACAGGGCTACGAGCAGTACTTC. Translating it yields CASSEQGYEQYF.

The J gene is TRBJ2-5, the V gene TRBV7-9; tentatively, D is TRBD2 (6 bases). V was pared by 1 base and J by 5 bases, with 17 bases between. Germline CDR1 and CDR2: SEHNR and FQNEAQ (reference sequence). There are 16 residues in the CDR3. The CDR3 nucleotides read TGTGCCAGCAGCTTAGGGGCAGGCGGGGTTGGTGAGACCCAGTACTTC. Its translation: CASSLGAGGVGETQYF.